This entry lists 19 T cell receptor beta chains sequenced from one sample in a study of siplizumab effects on memory and regulatory T cells. Sequenced by immunoSEQ multiplex PCR; TCRdb stores in-frame clones only, minus some. Seen here are 100,000 or so clones, under 95% observed once, and the top ten hold about 0.32%. The sequenced sample consisted of CD4+ T cells sorted from blood. The receptors come from a human donor in good health.

The V call is TRBV5-4, the J call TRBJ1-6; D remains unclear. V was cut by 4 bases and J by 2 bases, with 16 bases left in between. The germline V gene encodes CDR1 SGHNT and CDR2 YYREEE (reference sequence). The CDR3 loop spans 17 amino acids. Here the CDR3 reads CASSPAGGSTYNSPLHF. CDR3 DNA: TGTGCCAGCAGCCCCGCAGGCGGGAGCACCTATAATTCACCCCTCCACTTT.

This chain uses TRBV11-3 with TRBJ2-1; TRBD1 aligns across 8 bases. The CDR3 spans 15 residues. Per the germline V gene, CDR1 is SGHNT and CDR2 is YENEEA. With 7 bases clipped from V and 1 base from J, the junction kept 6 bases outside the gene matches. The CDR3 nucleotides read TGTGCCAGCAACCTTAGACAGGGGTCCTACAATGAGCAGTTCTTC. Its translation: CASNLRQGSYNEQFF.

This chain links TRBV5-8 with TRBJ2-2, with D perhaps TRBD1 (5 bases). The CDR3 spans 16 residues. Between the trimmed V and J ends, which lost 1 base and 5 bases, there was a span of 15 bases. The germline CDR1 and CDR2 sequences are SGHTS and YDEGEE. CDR3 nucleotides: TGTGCCAGCAGCTTGTTGCAGGGTTCGAGTACCGGGGAGCTGTTTTTT. This encodes CASSLLQGSSTGELFF.

The rearrangement uses TRBV6-5 and TRBJ1-1; D call uncertain. In germline, CDR1 is MNHEY, CDR2 SVGAGI. This CDR3 has 14 residues. Trimming took 6 bases from V and 0 from J, leaving 11 bases between them. The CDR3 DNA reads as TGTGCCAGCAGCCCAGACACTATGAACACTGAAGCTTTCTTT. This sequence encodes CASSPDTMNTEAFF.

The chain couples TRBV10-3 to TRBJ1-2, with 7 bases identical to TRBD1. The V gene end was trimmed by 10 bases and the J gene end by 3 bases; junction bases not matched to a gene: 5. The germline V gene encodes CDR1 ENHRY and CDR2 SYGVKD. CDR3 length equals 12 residues. In nucleotides, the CDR3 is TGTGCCACCACAGGGGACTACTATGGCTACACCTTC. Residues: CATTGDYYGYTF.

The chain joins TRBV11-3 to TRBJ2-7, with 7 bases matching TRBD1. Germline V gene data show CDR1 as SGHNT and CDR2 as YENEEA. This CDR3 contains 15 residues. J was trimmed by 2 bases and V by 5 bases; bases with no gene match: 9. The CDR3 DNA reads as TGTGCCAGCAGCCCCCGGACAGGAAATACCTACGAGCAGTACTTC. Translating gives CASSPRTGNTYEQYF.

This clone occurred once. This chain joins TRBV10-3 and TRBJ1-2; 9 nucleotides line up with TRBD1. The CDR3 contains 15 residues. The V gene end was trimmed by 6 bases and the J gene end by 4 bases; junction bases not matched to a gene: 9. Germline V gene data show CDR1 as ENHRY and CDR2 as SYGVKD. CDR3 in amino acids: CAIRTGQGEGYGYTF. The CDR3 nucleotides read TGTGCCATCAGGACGGGACAGGGAGAGGGCTATGGCTACACCTTC.

The chain is built from TRBV5-1 and TRBJ1-4; D remains unclear. V was shortened by 0 bases and J by 0 bases, with 3 bases between the two germline ends. From germline, CDR1 is SGHRS and CDR2 YFSETQ. CDR3 length: 14 amino acids. The CDR3 DNA reads as TGCGCCAGCAGCTTGGAAGCAACTAATGAAAAACTGTTTTTT. Its translation: CASSLEATNEKLFF.

The genes are TRBV6-6 and TRBJ1-3; unclear D gene. This CDR3 comprises 12 residues. V gave up 0 bases and J gave up 6 bases, with 3 bases separating them. The germline V gene encodes CDR1 MNHNY and CDR2 SVGAGI (reference sequence). Here the CDR3 DNA reads TGTGCCAGCAGTTACTCGACAAACACCATATATTTT. This codes for CASSYSTNTIYF.

The genes are TRBV10-1 and TRBJ1-2, with TRBD1 matching 10 bases. Losses at the gene ends were 6 bases for V and 8 bases for J; bases not matched to a gene: 9. This CDR3 comprises 14 residues. Germline V gene sequence: CDR1 WNHNN, CDR2 SYGVQD (reference sequence). CDR3 in DNA: TGCGCCAGCAGCGCCGGGACAGGGGTTGGAGGCTACACCTTC. Translated: CASSAGTGVGGYTF.

This clone was observed once. The chain carries TRBV7-2 and TRBJ2-4; TRBD2 aligns across 13 bases. V shed 1 base, J shed 6 bases, and the junction held 0 bases outside the gene matches. Germline assignment: CDR1 SGHTA and CDR2 FQGNSA. The CDR3 is 15 amino acids. As DNA, the CDR3 is TGTGCCAGCAGCTTAGGGACTAGCGGGAGAAACATTCAGTACTTC. This sequence encodes CASSLGTSGRNIQYF.

Points on this clone: Other DNA sequences from this sample encode an identical CDR3 as well. This chain joins TRBV28 and TRBJ1-5; TRBD1 might be the D (5 bases). CDR3 length: 15 residues. The V end lost 10 bases, the J end lost 0 bases, and 16 bases lay between the germline ends. Germline-derived CDR1 and CDR2 are MDHEN and SYDVKM. CDR3 sequence: CATEGRIDSNQPQHF. The CDR3 DNA follows: TGTGCCACAGAGGGGAGAATAGATAGCAATCAGCCCCAGCATTTT.

V gene TRBV5-6 combines with J gene TRBJ1-1; D is undetermined. The CDR3 totals 15 residues. CDR1 and CDR2 (germline): SGHDT, YYEEEE. Trimming shortened V by 2 bases and J by 1 base, and 12 bases separated the two germline ends. The CDR3: CASSLRMTENTEAFF. The CDR3 DNA reads TGTGCCAGCAGCTTACGGATGACCGAGAACACTGAAGCTTTCTTT.

This clone has more than one count but fewer than ten. The chain joins TRBV18 to TRBJ1-5, with 8 nucleotides matching TRBD1. Germline lookup yields CDR1 KGHSH and CDR2 LQKENI. The ends lost 4 bases at V and 5 bases at J; junction bases unmatched: 4. The CDR3 extends over 14 amino acids. In DNA, the CDR3 is TGTGCCAGCTCACTGACAGGGGCGGATCAGCCCCAGCATTTT. It codes for CASSLTGADQPQHF.

CDR3 DNA: TGTGCCAGCAGTTCCGGGACTCTGAGGGGCGAGCAGTACTTC. It encodes CASSSGTLRGEQYF. V gene TRBV5-5 combines with J gene TRBJ2-7; a possible D gene is TRBD2 (6 bases). This CDR3 comprises 14 residues. Looked up from germline, CDR1 is SGHKS and CDR2 is YYEKEE (reference sequence). V was shortened by 5 bases and J by 6 bases, with 18 bases between the two germline ends.

V usage is TRBV5-1 and J usage is TRBJ1-2, with 9 bases matching TRBD1. CDR3 length: 16 residues. V lost 2 bases and J lost 8; bases outside the gene matches: 13. Germline V gene sequence: CDR1 SGHRS, CDR2 YFSETQ. The chain's CDR3 is CASSFSNFGQGQGYTF. The CDR3 DNA reads as TGCGCCAGCAGCTTTTCGAACTTCGGACAGGGGCAAGGCTACACCTTC.

The chain employs TRBV11-2 and TRBJ2-3; 8 nucleotides agree with TRBD2. Germline values: CDR1 SGHAT, CDR2 FQNNGV. There are 15 residues in the CDR3. V lost 3 bases and J lost 4; bases outside the gene matches: 6. The CDR3, as DNA: TGTGCCAGCAGCTTCGGCGGGGGGCGCGCAGATACGCAGTATTTT. Protein product: CASSFGGGRADTQYF.

V and J are TRBV9 and TRBJ2-1, with TRBD2 as a possible D gene (5 bases). The ends were cut back, 0 bases at V and 12 bases at J, with 10 bases in the middle. The CDR3 covers 12 residues. Germline V gene data show CDR1 as SGDLS and CDR2 as YYNGEE. Here the CDR3 reads CASSVGERGQFF. The DNA of the CDR3 is TGTGCCAGCAGCGTAGGAGAACGGGGGCAGTTCTTC.

The chain employs TRBV6-6 and TRBJ2-7; no reliable D call. Trimming left V 2 bases short and J 2 bases short, with 13 bases between. The CDR3 is made up of 15 amino acids. Per the germline V gene, CDR1 is MNHNY and CDR2 is SVGAGI (reference sequence). This CDR3 is CASSYKSPDTYEQYF. In nucleotides, the CDR3 is TGTGCCAGCAGTTACAAGTCTCCAGATACCTACGAGCAGTACTTC.